The present T cell receptor (beta chain) was sequenced within a study of identical twins. General study findings and limits: Models predicted less out-of-frame TCR alpha sharing in monozygotic twins than was found.

A word on this clonotype: The target antigen is unknown.

TCRdb analysed the 5' RACE reads with MiXCR anew, one entry per CDR3 protein. The sample includes hundreds of thousands of distinct CDR3 sequences, 21% of them seen just once. The CDR3 runs 14 residues. The ends were cut back, 7 bases at V and 5 bases at J, with 17 bases in the middle. This sample also appeared in a second study, on T cells expressing NK-cell markers. From that paper: In sorted CD3+CD56+NKG2C+, CD3+CD56+NKG2C- and CD3+CD56-NKG2C+ T cells, TCR beta repertoires were obtained. The sequencing cohort of eight donors included seven HCMV-seropositive individuals and one seronegative individual. About six of the donors carried dominant NKG2C+ clonotypes that took up 1.0-7.0% of their CD8+ T cells.

The clonotype originates from a woman under 30 in good health. The sequencing sample was made of PBMCs. This chain joins TRBV12-3 or TRBV12-4 and TRBJ2-5; weak D call: TRBD2 (7 bases). CDR3 residues: CASTTLGGAETQYF. For the CDR3, the DNA is TGTGCCAGCACCACCTTAGGGGGGGCGGAGACCCAGTACTTC.